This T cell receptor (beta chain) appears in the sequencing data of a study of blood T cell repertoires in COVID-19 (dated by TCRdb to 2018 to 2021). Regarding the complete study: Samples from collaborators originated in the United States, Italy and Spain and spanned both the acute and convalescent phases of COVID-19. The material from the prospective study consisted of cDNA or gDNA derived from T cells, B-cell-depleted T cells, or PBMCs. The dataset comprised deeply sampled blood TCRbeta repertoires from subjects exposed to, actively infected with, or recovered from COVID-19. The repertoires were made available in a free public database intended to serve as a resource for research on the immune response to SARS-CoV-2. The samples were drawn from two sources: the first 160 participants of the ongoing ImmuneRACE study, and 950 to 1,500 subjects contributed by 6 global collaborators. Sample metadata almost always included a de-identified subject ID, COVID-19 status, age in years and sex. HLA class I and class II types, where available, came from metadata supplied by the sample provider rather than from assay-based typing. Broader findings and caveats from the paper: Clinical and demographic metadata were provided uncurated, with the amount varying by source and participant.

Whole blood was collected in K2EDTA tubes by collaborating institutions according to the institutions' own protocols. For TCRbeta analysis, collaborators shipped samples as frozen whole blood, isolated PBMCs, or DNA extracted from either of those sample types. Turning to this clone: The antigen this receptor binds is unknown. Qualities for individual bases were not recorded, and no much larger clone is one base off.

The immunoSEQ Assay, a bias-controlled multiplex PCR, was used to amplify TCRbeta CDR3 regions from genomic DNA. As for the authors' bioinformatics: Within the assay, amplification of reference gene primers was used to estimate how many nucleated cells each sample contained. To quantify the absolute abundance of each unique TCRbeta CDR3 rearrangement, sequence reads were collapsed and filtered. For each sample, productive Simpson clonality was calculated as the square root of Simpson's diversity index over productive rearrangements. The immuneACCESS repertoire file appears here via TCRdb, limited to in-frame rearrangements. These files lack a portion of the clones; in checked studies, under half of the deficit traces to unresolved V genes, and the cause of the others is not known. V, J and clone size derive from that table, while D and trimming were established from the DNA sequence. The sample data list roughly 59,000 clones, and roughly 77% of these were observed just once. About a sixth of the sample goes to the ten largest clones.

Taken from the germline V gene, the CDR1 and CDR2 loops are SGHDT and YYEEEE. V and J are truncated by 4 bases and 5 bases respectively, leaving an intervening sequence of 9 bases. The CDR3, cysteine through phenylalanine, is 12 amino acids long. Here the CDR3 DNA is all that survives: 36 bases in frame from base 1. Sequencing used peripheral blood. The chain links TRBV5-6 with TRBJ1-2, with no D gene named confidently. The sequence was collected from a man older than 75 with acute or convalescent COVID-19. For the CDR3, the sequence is CASSRGQYGYTF. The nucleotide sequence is TGTGCCAGCAGCCGCGGGCAGTATGGCTACACCTTC.